Judged by abundance, the clone carrying this T cell receptor beta chain is medium-sized (0.01 to 0.1%). Its cognate antigen is unknown. These data originate in a study of T cell repertoires in cytomegalovirus infection. Study details: From public TCR beta signatures came an indication of both CMV infection and matching HLA type.

One entry per CDR3 protein, called by TCRdb with MiXCR from the reads. The sample has about 51,000 distinct CDR3 sequences, around a fifth seen once; the top ten hold 26%. From germline, CDR1 is SGHVS and CDR2 FQNEAQ. The CDR3 is 14 residues long. V lost 5 bases to trimming and J lost 7 bases, with 18 bases between them. Study-wide results and caveats: The study identified carriers of CMV plus the relevant HLA from cumulative public TCR beta family frequency.

This specimen consisted of CD8+ T cells from cultured PBMCs, obtained from culture after CMV antigen stimulation. The chain couples TRBV7-8 to TRBJ2-7; TRBD2 might be the D (6 bases). The TCR sequence derives from a human donor in good health (CMV status not recorded). Some clones in this sample may be carry-over from other donors' samples. The CDR3 DNA is TGTGCCAGCAGCCCCTTGGCGCTGGGGAGGGAGCAGTACTTC. Its translation is CASSPLALGREQYF.